Listed here are 12 T cell receptor beta chains from one sample, sequenced in a study of shared clonotypes between healthy human individuals. TCRdb's table, derived via immunoSEQ multiplex PCR, lists solely in-frame clones and lacks some. The table includes roughly 700,000 clones, approximately 74% detected once. The sequencing sample was made of memory CD4+ T cells sorted from blood. Subset here: CD45RA-negative fraction. These receptors all stem from a woman aged 25 to 39 in good health.

The genes are TRBV19 and TRBJ2-3; no reliable D call. The CDR3 extends over 12 amino acids. The germline V gene has CDR1 LNHDA and CDR2 SQIVND (reference sequence). The V end was cut by 2 bases, the J end by 4 bases, with 4 bases between. The CDR3 sequence is CASSIMADTQYF. The CDR3 nucleotides read TGTGCCAGTAGTATAATGGCAGATACGCAGTATTTT.

The chain joins TRBV28 to TRBJ2-7, with 10 bases identical to TRBD1. V shed 8 bases and J 0 bases; nucleotides not matched to a gene: 7. The V gene's germline CDR1 is MDHEN and CDR2 SYDVKM. CDR3 length: 15 amino acids. The CDR3 nucleotides read TGTGCCAGCGGACAGGGGGGGAGGATCTCCTACGAGCAGTACTTC. Its protein product is CASGQGGRISYEQYF.

V and J are TRBV14 and TRBJ2-4; 10 nucleotides line up with TRBD2. The CDR3 is made up of 19 amino acids. Trimming at V came to 0 bases and at J to 0 bases, leaving 8 bases not matched to a gene. Germline V gives CDR1 SGHDN, CDR2 FVKESK. The CDR3: CASSQDDLAGELAKNIQYF. CDR3 bases: TGTGCCAGCAGCCAAGATGACCTAGCGGGGGAATTAGCCAAAAACATTCAGTACTTC.

The chain links TRBV19 to TRBJ2-7, with D perhaps TRBD2 (6 bases). Germline CDR1 and CDR2: LNHDA and SQIVND (reference sequence). V was shortened by 2 bases and J by 7 bases, with 12 bases between the two germline ends. The CDR3 spans 13 residues. The CDR3 loop reads CASSIKGGGEQYF. The CDR3 nucleotides read TGTGCCAGTAGTATAAAGGGCGGAGGGGAGCAGTACTTC.

This clone was seen once. The chain is built from TRBV5-1 and TRBJ2-5; tentatively, D is TRBD1 (5 bases). The CDR3 runs 13 residues. Germline CDR1 and CDR2: SGHRS and YFSETQ. Trimming cost V 4 bases and J 3 bases, with 10 bases left between them. Here the CDR3 DNA reads TGCGCCAGCAGCGTTACAGGTGAAGAGACCCAGTACTTC. This gives the protein CASSVTGEETQYF.

On this clone itself: One end of the junction varies from germline; a read error may be responsible. This sequence joins TRBV7-9 and TRBJ2-7; D tentatively fits TRBD1 or TRBD2 (5 bases each). The CDR3 length is 15 residues. Germline CDR1 reads SEHNR; CDR2 reads FQNEAQ (reference sequence). CDR3: CASSLGGGPQYEQYF. The CDR3 DNA reads as TGTGCCAGCAGTTTAGGTGGGGGTCCCCAATACGAGCAGTACTTC.

The chain uses TRBV4-1 and TRBJ2-2, with 7 bases matching TRBD2. In germline, CDR1 is MGHRA, CDR2 YSYEKL. V was clipped by 1 base and J by 7 bases; unmatched bases: 12. The CDR3 is 17 residues long. In DNA form, the CDR3 reads TGCGCCAGCAGCCAAGGCATACCGGGACTAAGGTACGGGGAGCTGTTTTTT. It yields the protein CASSQGIPGLRYGELFF.

This clone was picked up one time. The genes are TRBV28 and TRBJ1-1; tentatively, D is TRBD1 (5 bases). Germline CDR1 and CDR2: MDHEN and SYDVKM. This CDR3 has 15 amino acids. V lost 7 bases and J 0 bases, leaving 15 bases between the germline ends. As DNA, the CDR3 is TGTGCCAGCAATGGGGGTGGGTTTATGAACACTGAAGCTTTCTTT. This codes for CASNGGGFMNTEAFF.

This chain uses TRBV27 with TRBJ1-5; D not certain. The CDR3 sequence is 15 residues long. With 4 bases removed from V and 0 bases from J, the gap between germline ends came to 10 bases. CDR1 and CDR2 (germline): MNHEY, SMNVEV (reference sequence). The CDR3 protein is CASSSSALSNQPQHF. Here the CDR3 DNA reads TGTGCCAGCAGTTCTAGCGCCCTTAGCAATCAGCCCCAGCATTTT.

This clone was seen a few times. The chain is built from TRBV7-9 and TRBJ2-6, with D tentatively TRBD1 (6 bases). Per the germline V gene, CDR1 is SEHNR and CDR2 is FQNEAQ (reference sequence). The CDR3 covers 16 residues. Deletions cut 4 bases from V and 0 bases from J, with 10 bases between. CDR3 DNA: TGTGCCAGCAGCTCGGGACACACCTCTGGGGCCAACGTCCTGACTTTC. As protein: CASSSGHTSGANVLTF. Based on the CDR3 plus reference TRBV7-9 and TRBJ2-6, the full variable domain is DTGVSQNPRHKITKRGQNVTFRCDPISEHNRLYWYRQTLGQGPEFLTYFQNEAQLEKSRLLSDRFSAERPKGSFSTLEIQRTEQGDSAMYLCASSSGHTSGANVLTFGAGSRLTVL.

The chain uses TRBV5-1 and TRBJ2-2; D might be TRBD1 (5 bases). CDR3 length: 15 amino acids. The germline CDR1 and CDR2 sequences are SGHRS and YFSETQ. V lost 0 bases, J lost 1 base, and 7 bases lay in between. The CDR3 is CASSLEGWNTGELFF. The CDR3 bases are TGCGCCAGCAGCTTGGAGGGGTGGAACACCGGGGAGCTGTTTTTT.

In DNA form, the CDR3 reads TGTGCCAGCAGTTTATCGCAACTTCCCGGGAATCAGCCCCAGCATTTT. As protein: CASSLSQLPGNQPQHF. The chain combines TRBV27 with TRBJ1-5; D not resolved. The germline V gene has CDR1 MNHEY and CDR2 SMNVEV (reference sequence). V lost 0 bases to trimming and J lost 4 bases, with 13 bases between them. The CDR3 has 16 amino acids.